This entry features one T cell receptor beta chain sequence. The clone's antigen remains unknown. Base quality data are lacking; no much larger clone is found one base away. Taken from the germline V gene, the CDR1 and CDR2 loops are SQVTM and ANQGSEA. Relative to germline, V is 5 bases shorter and J is 1 base shorter, with 8 bases between their ends. Taken from cysteine to phenylalanine, the CDR3 has 12 residues. The read is trimmed to its CDR3 DNA, 36 bases read in frame from base 1. The data derive from a study of T cell responses to AZD1222 COVID-19 vaccine (dated by TCRdb to the early 2020s). Some background on the complete study: TCR sequencing was performed for some 250 trial participants, of whom some 200 were given two doses of AZD1222 and about 25 were given two doses of MenACWY control vaccine. Trial participants were enrolled by age into 18-55, 56-69 and 70-plus year subgroups, with about 150, 27 and 61 TCR-sequenced participants respectively. Broader findings and caveats from the paper: Epitopes outside the regions mutated in the B.1.351 and B.1.1.7 variants were reportedly recognized by nearly half of the unique spike-specific TCRs. Participants were mostly white British and included more females than males, and it was suggested by the authors that clonal diversity may have been underestimated. Because no day 14 peak-response samples were available, repertoires were characterized only after the peak T cell response. The 56-69-year group was small, and its depth increase did not reach significance, likely because of low power. Spike-specific TCR breadth and depth rose significantly after two AZD1222 doses compared with day 0 and with MenACWY recipients. The vaccine-associated CD4 TCRs covered the entire spike protein, and the dominant responses fell in regions 160-218 and 743-854. Conclusions about previously exposed vaccinees are limited, since just five or six AZD1222 recipients were seropositive for SARS-CoV-2 at baseline.

The CDR3 regions of human TCRbeta chains were analyzed by immunosequencing. The authors' pipeline ran thus. Repertoire TCRs were checked for matches against a reference library of SARS-CoV-2-specific TCRs that had been generated using the MIRA antigen-specificity platform. Breadth meant the fraction of unique TCRs that were SARS-CoV-2-associated, whereas depth meant the fraction of total T cells that were SARS-CoV-2-associated. Each spike-specific TCR was assigned to its reactive spike region and to a CD4 or CD8 class using the MIRA data. Log10-transformed breadth and depth values were compared by one-way ANOVA with Sidak's multiple comparisons tests. Entries here come from immuneACCESS through TCRdb and include only in-frame sequences with V and J called. Some clones fail to appear in such tables; in the studies checked, an unresolved V gene covers under half of the shortfall, and the cause of the remainder is unknown. That table furnishes V, J and clone size, whereas the DNA furnished D and trimming. This sample is represented by about 89,000 clones; about nine tenths of them were singletons. The top ten clones comprise 5% to 6% of the sample.

The label giving this sample's time point can be read as: about 28 days (+/-7) after the second vaccine dose. AZD1222 recipients whose second dose came at about 4 weeks and those whose second dose came at about 12 weeks were combined into one group, since spike-specific TCR depth and breadth did not differ between the two schedules. Samples from vaccinated people were obtained from the UK trials COV001 and COV002, which included a single-blind randomized controlled phase 2/3 trial of AZD1222 (ChAdOx1 nCoV-19) in healthy adults. For TCRbeta chain sequencing, PBMC samples from trial participants were taken at day 0 and at day 28 after the second dose.

This clonotype was sampled from an adult who received the AZD1222 COVID-19 vaccine. The chain links TRBV29-1 with TRBJ1-1; the D gene cannot be named for sure. The sample here was peripheral blood, taken 28 days after the second AZD1222 dose. The sequenced DNA: TGCAGCGTTCAGGTAGCGAACACTGAAGCTTTCTTT. Its protein is CSVQVANTEAFF.